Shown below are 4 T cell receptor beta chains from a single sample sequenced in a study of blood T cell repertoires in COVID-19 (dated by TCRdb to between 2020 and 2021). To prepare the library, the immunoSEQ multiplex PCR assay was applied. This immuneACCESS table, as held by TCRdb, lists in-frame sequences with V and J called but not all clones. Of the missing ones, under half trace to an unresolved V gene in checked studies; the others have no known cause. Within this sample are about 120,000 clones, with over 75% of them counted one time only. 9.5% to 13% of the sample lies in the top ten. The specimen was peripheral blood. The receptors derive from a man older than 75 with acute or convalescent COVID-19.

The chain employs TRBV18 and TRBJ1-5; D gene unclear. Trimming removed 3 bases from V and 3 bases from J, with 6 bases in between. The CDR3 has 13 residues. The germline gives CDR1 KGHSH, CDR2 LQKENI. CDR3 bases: TGTGCCAGCTCACCGGACTACAATCAGCCCCAGCATTTT. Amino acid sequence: CASSPDYNQPQHF.

CDR3 nucleotides: TGTGCCATCAGTGACGTCGGACTAGTCAAGGAGACCCAGTACTTC. Encoded protein: CAISDVGLVKETQYF. The chain has TRBV10-3 and TRBJ2-5, with 7 bases identical to TRBD2. V lost 3 bases, J lost 5 bases, and 9 bases stayed unmatched. Looked up from germline, CDR1 is ENHRY and CDR2 is SYGVKD. There are 15 residues in the CDR3.

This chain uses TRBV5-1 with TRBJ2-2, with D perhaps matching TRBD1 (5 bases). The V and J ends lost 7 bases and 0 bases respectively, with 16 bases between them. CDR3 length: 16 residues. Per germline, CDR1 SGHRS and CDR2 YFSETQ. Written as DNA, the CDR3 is TGCGCCAGCGCTCCCCATGACAGAACGAACACCGGGGAGCTGTTTTTT. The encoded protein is CASAPHDRTNTGELFF.

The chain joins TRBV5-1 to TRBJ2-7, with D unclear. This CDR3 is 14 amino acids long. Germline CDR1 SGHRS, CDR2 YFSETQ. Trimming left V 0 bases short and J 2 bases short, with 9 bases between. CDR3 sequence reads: CASSLGEGAYEQYF. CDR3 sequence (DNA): TGCGCCAGCAGCTTGGGCGAAGGAGCCTACGAGCAGTACTTC.